This T cell receptor beta chain derives from a study of T cells in Graves' hyperthyroidism and ophthalmopathy (dated by TCRdb to between 2018 and 2021). About the full investigation: Peripheral blood samples were taken at the time of initial diagnosis, prior to any treatment. A discovery cohort of approximately 97 patients, roughly 43 with Graves' ophthalmopathy and under 60 with stable Graves' hyperthyroidism, was used to find distinguishing TCR V-J signatures. An independent validation cohort of 18 to 20 hyperthyroidism patients and 17 patients who later progressed to ophthalmopathy tested prospective prediction of ophthalmopathy. The 75 to 100 discovery patients were divided at random into training and test sets in a 7:3 ratio. In several Graves' hyperthyroidism patients, the study also compared T-cell repertoires from thyroid tissue with T-cell repertoires from blood. Following sampling, methimazole starting at 30 mg daily was given to hyperthyroidism patients, and high-dose intravenous methylprednisolone was given to ophthalmopathy patients. The paper describes TCR Vbeta CDR3 sequencing of more than 120 peripheral blood samples, made up of around 41 ophthalmopathy patients, 70 to 80 hyperthyroidism patients and some 17 progressor patients.

Amplification of TCR beta CDR3 regions was carried out from RNA transcripts. The first round of RT-PCR for the TCR CDR3 was performed with the HTBI primer set and the Qiagen OneStep RT-PCR kit. The libraries were constructed in a second round of multiplex PCR and then size-selected and purified. Libraries were sequenced paired-end with 100 bp reads on an Illumina HiSeq2000. Turning to the authors' computational methods: Raw data were processed with SOAPnuke, discarding reads with adapters, uncalled bases, mean Phred below 15, or no exact constant-primer or identifier match. High-quality paired reads were merged with COPE v1.2.5, and unique nucleotide sequences were defined as clonotypes. MiTCR v1.1 was used to align the clonotypes against IMGT TRBV, TRBD and TRBJ reference segments. Analysis was restricted to V-J combinations with a frequency above 0.0001, which covered over 98% of repertoires. A TCS score was defined as the ratio of F50 (clonal expansion) to E x V (chaos), with BLOSUM62-based TCRdist applied between CDR3 peptides within each V-J. Welch's t-statistics and random forest reduced around 520 V-J features to about 13, which were used in a naive Bayes classifier (R e1071). Clones were called with MiXCR by TCRdb after fastp trimmed the public reads at Q25, and only in-frame beta chains were retained. Rows merge per CDR3 protein into single entries with the most common DNA and genes. TCRdb's processing, not the authors', yielded these V and J calls. This sample is represented by nearly 600,000 distinct CDR3 sequences; approximately 15% of them were singletons. About 6.6% of the sample goes to the ten largest clones.

This clonotype has ten or more counts. Which antigen it targets is not known. No clone much larger than this one lies a single base away; base qualities are absent. Results the study describes overall, beyond this receptor: No statistical method was used to set the sample size in advance, and investigators knew the group allocation. Ophthalmopathy was separated from stable hyperthyroidism by a 13 V-J signature model, with approximately 85% sensitivity and about 81% specificity obtained in cross-validation and 80%/75% obtained in testing. In validation, progression to ophthalmopathy was predicted by the model with around 70% sensitivity and around 76% specificity, a median of about 6.8 months before onset. Most expanded thyroid clonotypes (frequency above 0.001) were also detected in blood, a finding suggesting that blood repertoires may reflect thyroid immune responses.

V is trimmed back by 3 bases and J by 2 bases, and the junction contains 21 bases that no gene match accounts for. The CDR3 numbers 22 residues from cysteine through phenylalanine. Kept here is only the CDR3 DNA, which spans 66 bases and is read in frame from base 1. CDR1 SGHTA and CDR2 FQGNSA were looked up in the germline V gene. Moderately to severely active disease, a Clinical Activity Score of at least 3, a NOSPECS grade of at least 4, and a duration under 3 months were present in ophthalmopathy patients. Exclusion was applied to patients with uncontrolled infections, other autoimmune diseases, pregnancy or lactation. Diagnoses relied on clinical symptoms, serum thyroxine and TRAb, thyroid ultrasound and orbital computed tomography. PBMCs were isolated from 7.5 to 10 ml of fresh peripheral blood by Ficoll-Paque density gradient centrifugation. Trizol reagent was used to extract total RNA, and RNA quality was then checked on an Agilent 2100 Bioanalyzer.

Sequencing input: blood. Here the chain combines TRBV7-2 and TRBJ2-3; 12 bases in between match TRBD2. The TCR was taken from a woman aged 18-29 years with Graves' ophthalmopathy. The CDR3 loop reads CASSLVPTSGRIGAGHTDTQYF. The nucleotides are TGTGCCAGCAGCTTGGTACCTACTAGCGGGAGGATTGGGGCAGGGCACACAGATACGCAGTATTTT.